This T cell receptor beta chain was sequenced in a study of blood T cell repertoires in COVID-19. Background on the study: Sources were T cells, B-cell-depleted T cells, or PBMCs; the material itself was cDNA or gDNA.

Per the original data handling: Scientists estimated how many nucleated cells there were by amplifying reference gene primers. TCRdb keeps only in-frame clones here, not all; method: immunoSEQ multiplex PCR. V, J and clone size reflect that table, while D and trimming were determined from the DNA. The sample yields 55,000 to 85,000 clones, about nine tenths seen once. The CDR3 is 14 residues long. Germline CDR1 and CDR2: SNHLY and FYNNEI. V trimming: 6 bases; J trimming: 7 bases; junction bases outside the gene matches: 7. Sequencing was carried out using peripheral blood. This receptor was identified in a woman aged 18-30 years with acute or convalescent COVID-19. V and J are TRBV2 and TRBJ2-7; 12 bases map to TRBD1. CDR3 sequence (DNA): TGTGCCAGCAGGGGACAGGGGGCAGGAGGGGAGCAGTACTTC. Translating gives CASRGQGAGGEQYF.